The rows below give T cell receptor beta chains drawn from one sample of a study of blood T cell repertoires in COVID-19. Profiling relied on immunoSEQ multiplex PCR, and the TCRdb table lists in-frame clones only, not all of them. This table holds about 87,000 clones, over 75% found once. Specimen: peripheral blood. Receptors originate from a human donor with acute or convalescent COVID-19. The donor label of this sample is uncertain. Each CDR3 is given with its conserved first and last residue. The D gene is left open where the match is weak. Only some rows state a clone size, as once, few, many or a class for expanded clones.

d_gene	v_gene	abundance	j_gene	CDR3nt	CDR3aa
NA	TRBV3-1/TRBV3-2	once	TRBJ2-3	TGTGCCAGCAGCCAAGAGCGGAGCACAGATACGCAGTATTTT	CASSQERSTDTQYF
NA	TRBV3-1/TRBV3-2	NA	TRBJ1-2	TGTGCCAGCAGCCAAGGGGTGGGTCGGGGAACTACTAACTATGGCTACACCTTC	CASSQGVGRGTTNYGYTF
TRBD1	TRBV19	NA	TRBJ2-7	TGTGCCAGTAAATCCCAGACAGGGACCTACGAGCAGTACTTC	CASKSQTGTYEQYF
NA	TRBV7-2	NA	TRBJ1-1	TGTGCCAGCAGCTTAGTCAGGGCTGAAGCTTTCTTT	CASSLVRAEAFF
NA	TRBV13	NA	TRBJ1-5	TGTGCCAGCAGCTTAAGTGCGGCGGTTAGCAATCAGCCCCAGCATTTT	CASSLSAAVSNQPQHF
NA	TRBV18	NA	TRBJ2-5	TGTGCCAGCTCACCCCCCGTTTTCAGGGGAGAGACCCAGTACTTC	CASSPPVFRGETQYF
TRBD1	TRBV6-1	NA	TRBJ1-2	TGTGCCAGCAGTGAGAAGGCAGGGGGCAACTATGGCTACACCTTC	CASSEKAGGNYGYTF
NA	TRBV19	NA	TRBJ1-2	TGTGCCAGTAGTCCTCGAGGTACGAACTATGGCTACACCTTC	CASSPRGTNYGYTF
TRBD1	TRBV5-1	once	TRBJ1-4	TGCGCCAGCAGCTGGGAGACAGGGCAGGCTAATGAAAAACTGTTTTTT	CASSWETGQANEKLFF
NA	TRBV29-1	NA	TRBJ2-7	TGCAGCGGCGTTAGCGGCTCCTACGAGCAGTACTTC	CSGVSGSYEQYF
NA	TRBV28	NA	TRBJ2-2	TGTGCCAGCAGGACAGGACAAAACACCGGGGAGCTGTTTTTT	CASRTGQNTGELFF
NA	TRBV5-6	NA	TRBJ1-3	TGTGCCAGCAGCGAAGGACAGCCTTCCTGGGGAAACACCATATATTTT	CASSEGQPSWGNTIYF
TRBD2	TRBV6-5	once	TRBJ2-7	TGTGCCAGCGGGGGACTAGCGGGGAAGGTCTACGAGCAGTACTTC	CASGGLAGKVYEQYF
NA	TRBV28	NA	TRBJ1-1	TGTGCCAGCAGAGGATCTCCTGCGGGGAGGGGTGAAGCTTTCTTT	CASRGSPAGRGEAFF
TRBD2	TRBV27	NA	TRBJ2-3	TGTGCCAGCAGTCAACGACTAGCGGGGGGACCTAGTAGCACAGATACGCAGTATTTT	CASSQRLAGGPSSTDTQYF
TRBD1	TRBV5-1	NA	TRBJ2-5	TGCGCCAGCGGCCTCCTTCGGGACAGGGGAGAGACCCAGTACTTC	CASGLLRDRGETQYF
NA	TRBV28	NA	TRBJ2-1	TGTGCCAGCATGCTAACGGAGATGTACAATGAGCAGTTCTTC	CASMLTEMYNEQFF
TRBD2	TRBV6-6	NA	TRBJ2-7	TGTGCCAGCAGTCCGGGACTAGCGTTGGGGGACGACGAGCAGTACTTC	CASSPGLALGDDEQYF
TRBD1	TRBV28	NA	TRBJ2-3	TGTGCCAGCAGTCCCCCAGGGGGCGCCCGTACAGATACGCAGTATTTT	CASSPPGGARTDTQYF
NA	TRBV20-1	few	TRBJ2-5	TGCAGTGCTAGTTTTCTATCGACCCAGTACTTC	CSASFLSTQYF
NA	TRBV18	NA	TRBJ2-5	TGTGCCAGCTCACCCGGGACTTTGCAAGAGACCCAGTACTTC	CASSPGTLQETQYF
NA	TRBV7-3	NA	TRBJ1-1	TGTGCCAGCAGCCGTGCTCGACAAACTGAAGCTTTCTTT	CASSRARQTEAFF
TRBD1	TRBV7-9	NA	TRBJ1-6	TGTGCCTACCGACAGGGAGTAGATTCACCCCTCCACTTT	CAYRQGVDSPLHF
TRBD1	TRBV6-5	NA	TRBJ2-7	TGTGCCAGCAGACAACCGGGACAGGGGAGGAACGAGCAGTACTTC	CASRQPGQGRNEQYF
NA	TRBV27	NA	TRBJ2-7	TGTGCCAGCAGTCCCCCCTCTGGGGCGCTCGACGAGCAGTACTTC	CASSPPSGALDEQYF
TRBD1	TRBV30	NA	TRBJ2-3	TGTGCCTGGAGTCCTGGGACAGGGACATACGATACGCAGTATTTT	CAWSPGTGTYDTQYF
TRBD2	TRBV28	NA	TRBJ2-5	TGTGCCAGCATCCCGGGGGGGGCACTGGAGACCCAGTACTTC	CASIPGGALETQYF
TRBD1	TRBV7-9	once	TRBJ2-7	TGTGCCAGCAGCTCGACGGGACAGGGGAGTTTAGGGCAGTACTTC	CASSSTGQGSLGQYF
NA	TRBV6-5	NA	TRBJ2-7	TGTGCCAGCAGCCCCAGACAGGGAGGCGAGCAGTACTTC	CASSPRQGGEQYF
TRBD1	TRBV2	NA	TRBJ1-5	TGTGCCAGCAGCCTGGACAGGGTGAATCAGCCCCAGCATTTT	CASSLDRVNQPQHF
NA	TRBV6-5	NA	TRBJ2-6	TGTGCCAGCAGTTACGGCGGGTTTGGGGCCAACGTCCTGACTTTC	CASSYGGFGANVLTF
NA	TRBV25-1	NA	TRBJ2-4	TGTGCCAGCAGTGCCTACACAGGTTTCCAAAACATTCAGTACTTC	CASSAYTGFQNIQYF
NA	TRBV3-1/TRBV3-2	NA	TRBJ2-7	TGTGCCAGCAGCCAAGATCGGACAGAGCAGTACTTC	CASSQDRTEQYF
TRBD1	TRBV6-5	NA	TRBJ2-7	TGTGCCAGCAGTTACTACCCCCAGGGGGCGTGGTACGAGCAGTACTTC	CASSYYPQGAWYEQYF
TRBD1	TRBV25-1	NA	TRBJ2-7	TGTGCCAGCAGTGAAGGGACAGTCTACGAGCAGTACTTC	CASSEGTVYEQYF
TRBD2	TRBV5-6	NA	TRBJ2-7	TGTGCCAGCAGACAGCGGGGGAGCTACGAGCAGTACTTC	CASRQRGSYEQYF
NA	TRBV6-5	NA	TRBJ1-1	TGTGCCAGCAGTCCTCAGGGCTTGAACACTGAAGCTTTCTTT	CASSPQGLNTEAFF
NA	TRBV5-3	NA	TRBJ2-7	TGTGCCAGAAGCTTGGCCGGGTGGTACATCTCCTACGAGCAGTACTTC	CARSLAGWYISYEQYF
TRBD1	TRBV3-1/TRBV3-2	NA	TRBJ1-3	TGTGCCAGCAGCCACCGGGACAGCTATGGAAACACCATATATTTT	CASSHRDSYGNTIYF
TRBD1	TRBV7-2	NA	TRBJ2-7	TGTGCCAGCGGGGACAGAAACTCAGCCTACGAGCAGTACTTC	CASGDRNSAYEQYF
TRBD2	TRBV9	NA	TRBJ2-3	TGTGCCAGCAGCGGGGGGGGACCAGTGGCGAGGACGCAGTATTTT	CASSGGGPVARTQYF
NA	TRBV10-3	NA	TRBJ1-3	TGTGCCATCAGCCTCGGGACATCCGATGGAAACACCATATATTTT	CAISLGTSDGNTIYF
NA	TRBV30	NA	TRBJ1-3	TGTGCCTGGAGTGTCCCATACGACATCAGCTCTGGAAACACCATATATTTT	CAWSVPYDISSGNTIYF
NA	TRBV5-1	NA	TRBJ2-2	TGCGCCAGCAGCTTGCTTCCAGGGTTTTCCACCGGGGAGCTGTTTTTT	CASSLLPGFSTGELFF
TRBD1	TRBV5-1	few	TRBJ1-2	TGCGCCAGCAGCTTGGTGGGACAGGGGGGAAGTGGCTACACCTTC	CASSLVGQGGSGYTF
NA	TRBV19	NA	TRBJ1-4	TGTGCCAGTAGTACCGGACAGACCACAGGGTCTAATGAAAAACTGTTTTTT	CASSTGQTTGSNEKLFF
NA	TRBV7-2	NA	TRBJ2-1	TGTGCCAGCAGCTTCCAACCTCTAGCCTACAATGAGCAGTTCTTC	CASSFQPLAYNEQFF
NA	TRBV7-3	once	TRBJ2-3	TGTGCCAGCACCTCCGGTTCTCTCGTGCCGAATACGCAGTATTTT	CASTSGSLVPNTQYF
NA	TRBV19	NA	TRBJ1-2	TGTGCCAGTAGTATCCAGACACAGGCTAACTATGGCTACACCTTC	CASSIQTQANYGYTF